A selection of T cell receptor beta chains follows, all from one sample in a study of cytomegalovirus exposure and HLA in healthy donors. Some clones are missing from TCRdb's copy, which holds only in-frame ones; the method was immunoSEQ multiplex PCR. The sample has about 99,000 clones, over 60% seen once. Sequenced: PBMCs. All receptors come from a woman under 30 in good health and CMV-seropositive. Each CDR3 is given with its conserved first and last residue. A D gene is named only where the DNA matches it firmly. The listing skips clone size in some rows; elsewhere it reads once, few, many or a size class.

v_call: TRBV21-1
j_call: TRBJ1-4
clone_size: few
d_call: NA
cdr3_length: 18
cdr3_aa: CASSPRDREYKTNEKLFF
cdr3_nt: TGTGCCAGCAGCCCCCGGGACAGGGAGTATAAAACTAATGAAAAACTGTTTTTT

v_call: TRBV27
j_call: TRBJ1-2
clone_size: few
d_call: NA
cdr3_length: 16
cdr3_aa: CASSFRFRGPGDGYTF
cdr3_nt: TGTGCCAGCAGTTTCCGTTTCCGTGGGCCAGGGGACGGCTACACCTTC

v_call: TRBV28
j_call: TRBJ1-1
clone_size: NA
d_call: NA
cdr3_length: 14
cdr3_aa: CASSLTPGGTEAFF
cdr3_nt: TGTGCCAGCAGTCTGACACCCGGGGGCACTGAAGCTTTCTTT

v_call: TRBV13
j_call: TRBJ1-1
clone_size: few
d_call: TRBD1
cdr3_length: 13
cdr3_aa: CASSLWDRAEAFF
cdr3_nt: TGTGCCAGCAGCTTATGGGACAGGGCTGAAGCTTTCTTT

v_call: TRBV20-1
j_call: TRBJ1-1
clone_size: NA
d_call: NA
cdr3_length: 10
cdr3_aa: CSARQSRLLF
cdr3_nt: TGCAGTGCTAGACAGTCCAGGCTTCTCTTT

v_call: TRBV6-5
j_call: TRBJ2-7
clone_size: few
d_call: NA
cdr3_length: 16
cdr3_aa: CASSYSFRGTVYEQYF
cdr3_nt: TGTGCCAGCAGTTACTCTTTCCGGGGGACTGTATACGAGCAGTACTTC

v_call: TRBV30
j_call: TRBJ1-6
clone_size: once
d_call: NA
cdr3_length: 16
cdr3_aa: CAWSTSPGVYNSPLHF
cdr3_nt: TGTGCCTGGAGTACCTCGCCAGGGGTTTATAATTCACCCCTCCACTTT

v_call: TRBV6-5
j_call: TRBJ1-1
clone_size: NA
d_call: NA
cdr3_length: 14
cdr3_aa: CASRVEQGRTEAFF
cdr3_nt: TGTGCCAGTCGAGTTGAGCAGGGGCGCACTGAAGCTTTCTTT

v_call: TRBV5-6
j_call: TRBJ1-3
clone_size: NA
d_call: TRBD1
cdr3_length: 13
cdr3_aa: CASSMTGGNTIYF
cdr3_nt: TGTGCCAGCAGCATGACAGGGGGAAACACCATATATTTT

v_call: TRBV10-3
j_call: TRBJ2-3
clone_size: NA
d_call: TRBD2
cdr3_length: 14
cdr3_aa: CAISGGLAGDTQYF
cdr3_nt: TGTGCCATCAGTGGGGGACTAGCGGGAGATACGCAGTATTTT

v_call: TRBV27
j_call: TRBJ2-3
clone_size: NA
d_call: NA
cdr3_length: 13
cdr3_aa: CASSSLSTDTQYF
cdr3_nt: TGTGCCAGCAGTTCCCTTAGCACAGATACGCAGTATTTT

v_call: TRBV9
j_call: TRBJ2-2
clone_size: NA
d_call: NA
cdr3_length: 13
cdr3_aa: CASRGSNTGELFF
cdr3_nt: TGTGCCAGCAGGGGCTCTAACACCGGGGAGCTGTTTTTT

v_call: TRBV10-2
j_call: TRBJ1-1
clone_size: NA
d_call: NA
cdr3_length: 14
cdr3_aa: CASRAGQSNTEAFF
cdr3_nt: TGCGCCAGCAGGGCCGGACAGAGTAACACTGAAGCTTTCTTT

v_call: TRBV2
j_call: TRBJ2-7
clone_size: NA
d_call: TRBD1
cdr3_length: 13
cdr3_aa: CASRGQGPYEQYF
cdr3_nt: TGTGCCAGCAGGGGACAGGGTCCCTACGAGCAGTACTTC

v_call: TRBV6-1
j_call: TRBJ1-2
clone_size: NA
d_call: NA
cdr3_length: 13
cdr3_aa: CASMQGLSYGYTF
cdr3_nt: TGTGCCAGCATGCAGGGGTTAAGCTATGGCTACACCTTC

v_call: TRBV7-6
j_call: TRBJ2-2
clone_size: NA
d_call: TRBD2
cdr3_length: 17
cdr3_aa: CASSLPGLAGTTGELFF
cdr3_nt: TGTGCCAGCAGCTTACCGGGACTAGCGGGAACAACCGGGGAGCTGTTTTTT

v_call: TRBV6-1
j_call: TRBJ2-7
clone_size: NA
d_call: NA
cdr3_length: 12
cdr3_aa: CASSGMYGEQYF
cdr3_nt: TGTGCCAGCAGTGGTATGTACGGGGAGCAGTACTTC

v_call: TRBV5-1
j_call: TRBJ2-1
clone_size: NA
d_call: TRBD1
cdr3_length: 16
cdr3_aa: CASSPSGTGGDDEQFF
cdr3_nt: TGCGCCAGCAGCCCCTCCGGGACAGGGGGTGACGATGAGCAGTTCTTC

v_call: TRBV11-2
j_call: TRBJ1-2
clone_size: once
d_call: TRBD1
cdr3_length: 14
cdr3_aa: CASRHIQGVGGYTF
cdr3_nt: TGTGCCAGCAGACACATACAGGGGGTGGGAGGCTACACCTTC

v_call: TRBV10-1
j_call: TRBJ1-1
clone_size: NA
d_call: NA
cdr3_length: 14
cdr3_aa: CASGRYARHTEAFF
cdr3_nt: TGCGCCAGCGGGAGATACGCCAGGCACACTGAAGCTTTCTTT

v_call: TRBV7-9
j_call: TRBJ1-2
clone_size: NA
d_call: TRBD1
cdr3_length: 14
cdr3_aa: CASSRGTGGQSYTF
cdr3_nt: TGTGCCAGCAGCCGTGGGACAGGGGGCCAAAGCTACACCTTC

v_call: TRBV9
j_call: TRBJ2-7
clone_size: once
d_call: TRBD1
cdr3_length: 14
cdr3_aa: CASSARQGAAEQYF
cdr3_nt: TGTGCCAGCAGCGCCAGACAGGGGGCGGCTGAGCAGTACTTC

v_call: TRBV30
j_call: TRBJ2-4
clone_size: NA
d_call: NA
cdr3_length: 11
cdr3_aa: CAITTGSVQYF
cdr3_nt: TGTGCCATCACTACAGGGAGCGTTCAGTACTTC